A single sample gave rise to the 27 T cell receptor beta chains below, sequenced in a study of regulatory dendritic cells for organ transplantation. Libraries were prepared by immunoSEQ multiplex PCR; TCRdb keeps only in-frame clonotypes and omits some of them. There are 9,000 to 13,000 clones in the sample; roughly two thirds occur only once, and approximately 17% lies in the top ten. Sequencing was carried out using memory CD8+ T cells from blood. As for subset: CD45RO+ memory T cells. The receptors were gathered from a human donor in good health.

This clone was seen a handful of times. This sequence joins TRBV11-2 and TRBJ1-1; TRBD1 is a possible D gene (6 bases). Germline-derived CDR1 and CDR2 are SGHAT and FQNNGV. V gave up 4 bases and J gave up 7 bases, with 13 bases separating them. The CDR3 is 13 amino acids. The chain's CDR3 is CASSSLGQFEAFF. The CDR3 DNA is TGTGCCAGCAGCTCCTTAGGACAGTTTGAAGCTTTCTTT.

The rearrangement joins TRBV18 to TRBJ2-1; D possibly corresponds to TRBD2 (7 bases). Germline CDR1 reads KGHSH; CDR2 reads LQKENI. V lost 8 bases, J lost 0 bases, and 14 bases lay in between. This CDR3 spans 15 amino acids. In DNA form, the CDR3 reads TGTGCCAGCCACGGGGGGCGTCCCTCCTACAATGAGCAGTTCTTC. The encoded protein is CASHGGRPSYNEQFF.

The chain recombines TRBV10-3 with TRBJ2-1, with TRBD2 identical over 8 bases. The germline V gene encodes CDR1 ENHRY and CDR2 SYGVKD. Losses at the gene ends were 4 bases for V and 3 bases for J; bases not matched to a gene: 5. The CDR3 loop spans 15 amino acids. DNA for the CDR3: TGTGCCATCAGTGGTAGCGGGGCCAGCTACAATGAGCAGTTCTTC. Protein: CAISGSGASYNEQFF.

This chain joins TRBV19 and TRBJ1-5; the D gene is possibly TRBD1 (6 bases). This CDR3 contains 15 residues. The germline CDR1 and CDR2 sequences are LNHDA and SQIVND (reference sequence). The V and J ends lost 7 bases and 2 bases respectively, with 15 bases between them. This CDR3 reads CASNRGADGNQPQHF. Here the CDR3 DNA reads TGTGCCAGTAATCGGGGGGCCGATGGCAATCAGCCCCAGCATTTT.

V gene TRBV4-3 combines with J gene TRBJ2-2, with 7 bases identical to TRBD2. The germline V gene encodes CDR1 LGHNA and CDR2 YSLEER. After removal of 4 bases from V and 8 bases from J, the junction contained 13 bases not matched to a gene. The CDR3 has 16 residues. CDR3 loop: CASSPLLGGRAGELFF. CDR3 nucleotide sequence: TGCGCCAGCAGCCCACTCTTGGGGGGGAGGGCGGGGGAGCTGTTTTTT.

The gene calls are TRBV28 and TRBJ2-6, with no clear D. The germline V gene has CDR1 MDHEN and CDR2 SYDVKM. CDR3 length: 16 amino acids. V dropped 7 bases and J dropped 3 bases, with 16 bases sitting between them. The CDR3 DNA is TGTGCCAGCACGACCCTCAAAACCATTGGGGCCAACGTCCTGACTTTC. Its protein product is CASTTLKTIGANVLTF.

This clone counts as large. V gene TRBV19 combines with J gene TRBJ1-6, with 10 bases lining up with TRBD1. Trimming cost V 5 bases and J 10 bases; bases outside gene matches: 5. Germline CDR1 reads LNHDA; CDR2 reads SQIVND (reference sequence). The CDR3 runs 14 residues. The DNA for the CDR3 is TGTGCCAGTAGTGAGGGACAGGGGAGCTCACCCCTCCACTTT. Translation: CASSEGQGSSPLHF.

The rearrangement uses TRBV7-2 and TRBJ2-7; D is unclear. Trimming took 5 bases from V and 0 from J, leaving 5 bases between them. Germline V gives CDR1 SGHTA, CDR2 FQGNSA. The CDR3 length is 12 residues. CDR3 region: CASSGFSYEQYF. The CDR3 DNA reads as TGTGCCAGCAGCGGGTTCTCCTACGAGCAGTACTTC.

The chain recombines TRBV6-1 with TRBJ2-7, with D unresolved. Trimming took 5 bases from V and 3 from J, leaving 5 bases between them. The CDR3 has 11 residues. The germline CDR1 and CDR2 sequences are MNHNS and SASEGT. In nucleotides, the CDR3 is TGTGCCAGCAGTCCCTACTACGAGCAGTACTTC. This codes for CASSPYYEQYF.

The rearrangement joins TRBV6-4 to TRBJ2-1; 7 nucleotides match TRBD2. V trimming: 2 bases; J trimming: 4 bases; junction bases outside the gene matches: 8. Germline V gives CDR1 MRHNA, CDR2 SNTAGT. This CDR3 is built from 16 residues. In DNA, the CDR3 is TGTGCCAGCAGTGACAGTAGCGAGCGGGGATACAATGAGCAGTTCTTC. Translated, it gives CASSDSSERGYNEQFF.

On this clone: Other DNA sequences within the sample encode an identical CDR3. The rearrangement joins TRBV6-5 to TRBJ2-1; TRBD2 matches at 11 bases. The CDR3 totals 13 residues. Germline V lookup: CDR1 MNHEY, CDR2 SVGAGI. J gave up 4 bases and V 8 bases, and 1 base lay outside the gene matches. The CDR3 reads CASGTSGYNEQFF. The DNA of the CDR3 is TGTGCCAGCGGGACTAGCGGTTACAATGAGCAGTTCTTC.

The gene calls are TRBV4-3 and TRBJ1-3, with 8 nucleotides matching TRBD1. Germline values: CDR1 LGHNA, CDR2 YSLEER. CDR3 length: 17 residues. J was trimmed by 1 base and V by 4 bases; bases with no gene match: 9. The CDR3 bases are TGCGCCAGCAGCCCGACTCGGACAGGGATTTCTGGAAACACCATATATTTT. Protein: CASSPTRTGISGNTIYF.

The V call is TRBV2, the J call TRBJ2-1; 8 nucleotides line up with TRBD2. Germline loops: CDR1 SNHLY, CDR2 FYNNEI. The CDR3 covers 17 residues. Losses at the gene ends were 6 bases for V and 0 bases for J; bases not matched to a gene: 10. In DNA, the CDR3 is TGTGCCAGCAGATTACGCGGGGGGTCCAACTCCTACAATGAGCAGTTCTTC. Amino acid sequence: CASRLRGGSNSYNEQFF.

The chain carries TRBV7-6 and TRBJ2-7, with D perhaps matching TRBD1 (6 bases). This CDR3 comprises 15 residues. Trimming removed 6 bases from V and 3 bases from J, with 18 bases in between. Germline CDR1 reads SGHVS; CDR2 reads FNYEAQ. The CDR3 protein is CASSFNQGSGYEQYF. CDR3 DNA sequence: TGTGCCAGCAGTTTTAATCAGGGGAGCGGCTACGAGCAGTACTTC. Complete variable domain (other parts from reference TRBV7-6 and TRBJ2-7): GAGVSQSPRYKVTKRGQDVALRCDPISGHVSLYWYRQALGQGPEFLTYFNYEAQQDKSGLPNDRFSAERPEGSISTLTIQRTEQRDSAMYRCASSFNQGSGYEQYFGPGTRLTVT.

The chain links TRBV13 to TRBJ2-2, with D perhaps matching TRBD2 (5 bases). Trimming left V 4 bases short and J 6 bases short, with 15 bases between. Germline values: CDR1 PRHDT, CDR2 FYEKMQ (reference sequence). The CDR3 covers 15 residues. CDR3 in amino acids: CASSSPAERAGELFF. CDR3 bases: TGTGCCAGCAGCTCCCCGGCCGAGAGGGCCGGGGAGCTGTTTTTT.

This clone was counted only a few times. The V gene is TRBV4-3, the J gene TRBJ1-5, with D tentatively TRBD1 (5 bases). V gave up 0 bases and J gave up 4 bases, with 10 bases separating them. The CDR3 spans 15 residues. Germline-derived CDR1 and CDR2 are LGHNA and YSLEER. The CDR3: CASSQDQGSNQPQHF. The CDR3 coding sequence is TGCGCCAGCAGCCAAGATCAGGGCTCAAATCAGCCCCAGCATTTT.

The gene calls are TRBV28 and TRBJ2-6; possibly TRBD1 for D (5 bases). V was clipped by 2 bases and J by 0 bases, with 8 bases between them. Germline V gene lookup returns CDR1 MDHEN and CDR2 SYDVKM. The CDR3 loop spans 16 amino acids. CDR3 DNA: TGTGCCAGCAGTTTAGGACAAGTCTCTGGGGCCAACGTCCTGACTTTC. It yields the protein CASSLGQVSGANVLTF.

The chain employs TRBV27 and TRBJ2-2, with TRBD2 matching over 10 bases. Germline CDR1 and CDR2: MNHEY and SMNVEV (reference sequence). This CDR3 has 15 amino acids. V shed 2 bases, J shed 5 bases, and the junction held 2 bases outside the gene matches. CDR3: CASSLASGSTGELFF. CDR3 sequence (DNA): TGTGCCAGCAGTTTAGCTAGCGGGAGTACCGGGGAGCTGTTTTTT.

The rearrangement links TRBV27 to TRBJ2-7; TRBD2 agrees at 16 bases. Germline V lookup: CDR1 MNHEY, CDR2 SMNVEV (reference sequence). The CDR3 covers 16 residues. The trim removed 5 bases at V and 8 bases at J, leaving 9 bases unmatched. This CDR3 is CASSETPGLAGGQQYF. In DNA, the CDR3 is TGTGCCAGCAGTGAAACACCGGGACTAGCGGGAGGGCAGCAGTACTTC.

The rearrangement links TRBV25-1 to TRBJ1-1; D may be TRBD1 (5 bases). Germline values: CDR1 MGHDK, CDR2 SYGVNS. This CDR3 comprises 14 residues. The V gene lost 6 bases and the J gene lost 3 bases, with 14 bases spanning the gap. This CDR3 reads CASSREGWDTEAFF. In DNA form, the CDR3 reads TGTGCCAGCAGCCGGGAGGGGTGGGACACTGAAGCTTTCTTT. The whole variable domain, remainder taken from reference TRBV25-1 and TRBJ1-1, is EADIYQTPRYLVIGTGKKITLECSQTMGHDKMYWYQQDPGMELHLIHYSYGVNSTEKGDLSSESTVSRIRTEHFPLTLESARPSHTSQYLCASSREGWDTEAFFGQGTRLTVV.

V gene TRBV5-6 combines with J gene TRBJ2-7; maybe TRBD2 (7 bases). Germline CDR1 is SGHDT and CDR2 is YYEEEE. V was shortened by 2 bases and J by 3 bases, with 12 bases between the two germline ends. The CDR3 runs 14 residues. The DNA of the CDR3 is TGTGCCAGCAGCTTAGGGGGGGATTTCTACGAGCAGTACTTC. The encoded protein is CASSLGGDFYEQYF.

The chain links TRBV7-8 to TRBJ2-1; D is uncertain. This CDR3 has 13 residues. Germline values: CDR1 SGHVS, CDR2 FQNEAQ. Trimming removed 0 bases at V and 5 bases at J, with 5 bases between. The CDR3 bases are TGTGCCAGCAGCTTAGCGGCAAACAATGAGCAGTTCTTC. Translated: CASSLAANNEQFF.

In its sample, this clone was seen a few times. The chain has TRBV18 and TRBJ2-7; no definite D call. V shed 3 bases and J shed 4 bases, with 13 bases lying between them. The CDR3 runs 14 residues. Germline assignment: CDR1 KGHSH and CDR2 LQKENI. The CDR3 DNA follows: TGTGCCAGCTCACCGGCCGGTGGGATATACGAGCAGTACTTC. Amino acid sequence: CASSPAGGIYEQYF. Filled out from reference TRBV18 and TRBJ2-7, the complete variable domain reads NAGVMQNPRHLVRRRGQEARLRCSPMKGHSHVYWYRQLPEEGLKFMVYLQKENIIDESGMPKERFSAEFPKEGPSILRIQQVVRGDSAAYFCASSPAGGIYEQYFGPGTRLTVT.

This clone was seen more than once but under ten times. V is TRBV25-1 and J is TRBJ2-7; a possible D gene is TRBD2 (5 bases). Germline V gene sequence: CDR1 MGHDK, CDR2 SYGVNS. This CDR3 has 12 residues. With 5 bases removed from V and 5 bases from J, the gap between germline ends came to 10 bases. CDR3 loop: CASSLAVNEQYF. CDR3 sequence (DNA): TGTGCCAGCAGTCTAGCTGTGAACGAGCAGTACTTC.

This chain links TRBV7-6 with TRBJ1-4; unclear D gene. Trimming left V 5 bases short and J 4 bases short, with 14 bases between. Germline V gives CDR1 SGHVS, CDR2 FNYEAQ. The CDR3 totals 15 residues. The CDR3 loop reads CASSDTGMLNEKLFF. For the CDR3, the DNA is TGTGCCAGCAGCGACACCGGGATGCTTAATGAAAAACTGTTTTTT. The complete variable domain, with remaining parts taken from reference TRBV7-6 and TRBJ1-4, reads GAGVSQSPRYKVTKRGQDVALRCDPISGHVSLYWYRQALGQGPEFLTYFNYEAQQDKSGLPNDRFSAERPEGSISTLTIQRTEQRDSAMYRCASSDTGMLNEKLFFGSGTQLSVL.

The chain uses TRBV5-4 and TRBJ2-7; 7 bases map to TRBD1. This CDR3 contains 13 residues. Trimming cost V 3 bases and J 5 bases; bases outside gene matches: 5. Per germline, CDR1 SGHNT and CDR2 YYREEE (reference sequence). The CDR3: CASSSDRLHEQYF. The CDR3 DNA sequence: TGTGCCAGCAGCTCGGACAGGCTTCACGAGCAGTACTTC. Supplemented by reference TRBV5-4 and TRBJ2-7, the full variable domain reads ETGVTQSPTHLIKTRGQQVTLRCSSQSGHNTVSWYQQALGQGPQFIFQYYREEENGRGNFPPRFSGLQFPNYSSELNVNALELDDSALYLCASSSDRLHEQYFGPGTRLTVT.

The sample holds one count of this clone. V is TRBV11-1 and J is TRBJ2-1, with D possibly being TRBD1 (6 bases). Trimming removed 1 base at V and 10 bases at J, with 11 bases between. Germline V gene data show CDR1 as SGHAT and CDR2 as FQDESV (reference sequence). CDR3 size: 13 residues. CDR3 amino acids: CASSLEGGWEQFF. CDR3 bases: TGTGCCAGCAGCTTAGAAGGGGGATGGGAGCAGTTCTTC.